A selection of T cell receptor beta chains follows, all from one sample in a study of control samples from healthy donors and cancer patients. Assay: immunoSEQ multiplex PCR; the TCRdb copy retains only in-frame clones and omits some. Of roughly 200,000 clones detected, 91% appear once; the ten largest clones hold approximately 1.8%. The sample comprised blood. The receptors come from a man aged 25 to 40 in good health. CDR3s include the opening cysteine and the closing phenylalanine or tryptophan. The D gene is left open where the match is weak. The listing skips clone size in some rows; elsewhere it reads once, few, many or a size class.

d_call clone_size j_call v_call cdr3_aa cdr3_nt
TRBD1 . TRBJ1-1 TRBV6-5 CASRQGARAFF TGTGCCAGCAGACAGGGGGCTCGGGCTTTCTTT
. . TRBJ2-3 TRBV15 CATSRDRGDTDTQYF TGTGCCACCAGCAGAGACAGGGGGGACACAGATACGCAGTATTTT
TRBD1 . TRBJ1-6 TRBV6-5 CASSSQGGNSPLHF TGTGCCAGCAGCTCACAGGGGGGAAATTCACCCCTCCACTTT
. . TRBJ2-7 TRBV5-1 CASSLGSETHYEQYF TGCGCCAGCAGCTTGGGGTCAGAAACTCACTACGAGCAGTACTTC
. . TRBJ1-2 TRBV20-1 CKTGGSSNTF TGCAAAACGGGAGGGTCATCAAACACCTTC
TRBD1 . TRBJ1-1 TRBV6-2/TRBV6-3 CASSSLQTGSPLNTEAFF TGTGCCAGCAGTTCCCTTCAGACAGGGTCCCCTTTGAACACTGAAGCTTTCTTT
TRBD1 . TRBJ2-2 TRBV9 CASSVTGEAGELFF TGTGCCAGCAGCGTAACAGGGGAAGCCGGGGAGCTGTTTTTT
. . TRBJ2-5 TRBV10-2 CASSGSSVETQYF TGCGCCAGCAGTGGGTCTAGCGTGGAGACCCAGTACTTC
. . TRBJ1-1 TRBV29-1 CSVSPSRGGYTEAFF TGCAGCGTGAGCCCTTCCCGGGGAGGATACACTGAAGCTTTCTTT
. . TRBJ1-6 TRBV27 CASSPLGGQINSPLHF TGTGCCAGCAGTCCCCTTGGGGGGCAGATAAATTCACCCCTCCACTTT
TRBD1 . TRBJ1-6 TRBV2 CASAGTGLGNSPLHF TGTGCCAGCGCTGGGACAGGGTTGGGTAATTCACCCCTCCACTTT
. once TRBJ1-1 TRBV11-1 CASSRGWAEAFF TGTGCCAGCAGCCGAGGGTGGGCCGAAGCTTTCTTT
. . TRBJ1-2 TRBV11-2 CASSRQNYGYTF TGTGCCAGCAGCCGACAGAACTATGGCTACACCTTC
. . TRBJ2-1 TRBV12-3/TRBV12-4 CASSVSAGTEQFF TGTGCCAGCAGCGTGAGTGCGGGAACCGAGCAGTTCTTC
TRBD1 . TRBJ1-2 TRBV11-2 CASSTRQGILAGGYTF TGTGCCAGCAGCACGCGACAGGGTATTTTAGCTGGGGGCTACACCTTC
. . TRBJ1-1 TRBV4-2 CASSHPGNTEAFF TGTGCCAGCAGCCATCCAGGGAACACTGAAGCTTTCTTT
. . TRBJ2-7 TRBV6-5 CASSPSGIPYEQYF TGTGCCAGCAGTCCGTCCGGGATCCCATACGAGCAGTACTTC
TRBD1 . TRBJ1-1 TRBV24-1 CATSDPQGLEAFF TGTGCCACCAGTGATCCACAGGGGCTTGAAGCTTTCTTT
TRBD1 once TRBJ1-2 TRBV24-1 CATSDQDRDHGYTF TGTGCCACCAGTGACCAGGACAGGGATCATGGCTACACCTTC
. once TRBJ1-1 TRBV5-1 CASSSLGEDTEAFF TGCGCCAGCAGCTCCCTAGGGGAGGACACTGAAGCTTTCTTT
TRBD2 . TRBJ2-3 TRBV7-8 CASSGGVAGAFPTYTDTQYF TGTGCCAGCAGCGGCGGAGTAGCGGGGGCCTTCCCTACTTACACAGATACGCAGTATTTT
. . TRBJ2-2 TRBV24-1 CATSLATGELFF TGTGCCACCAGTTTAGCAACCGGGGAGCTGTTTTTT
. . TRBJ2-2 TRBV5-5 CASSPVGAGELFF TGTGCCAGCAGCCCCGTGGGAGCCGGGGAGCTGTTTTTT
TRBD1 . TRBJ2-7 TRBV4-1 CASSQEVGFLGQGKGGYEQYF TGCGCCAGCAGCCAAGAAGTAGGATTTTTGGGACAGGGCAAAGGTGGGTACGAGCAGTACTTC
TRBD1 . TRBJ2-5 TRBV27 CASSATGTGGTTGQETQYF TGTGCCAGCAGTGCAACCGGGACAGGGGGCACGACCGGGCAAGAGACCCAGTACTTC
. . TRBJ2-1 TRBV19 CASSLNRDAVNEQFF TGTGCCAGTAGCTTAAACCGGGACGCTGTCAATGAGCAGTTCTTC
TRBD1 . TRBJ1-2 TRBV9 CASSPRTGVFYGYTF TGTGCCAGCAGCCCCCGGACAGGGGTCTTCTATGGCTACACCTTC
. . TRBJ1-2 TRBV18 CASSKERSYGYTF TGTGCCAGCTCGAAAGAGAGGAGCTATGGCTACACCTTC
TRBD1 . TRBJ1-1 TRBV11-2 CASSQGQVNTEAFF TGTGCCAGCAGCCAGGGACAGGTGAACACTGAAGCTTTCTTT
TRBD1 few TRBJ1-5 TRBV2 CASTQGGEPQHF TGTGCCAGCACACAGGGGGGTGAGCCCCAGCATTTT
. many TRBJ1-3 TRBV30 CAWSAGTGNTIYF TGTGCCTGGAGTGCAGGCACTGGAAACACCATATATTTT
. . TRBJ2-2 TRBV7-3 CASSVAKSGELFF TGTGCCAGCAGCGTAGCGAAGTCCGGGGAGCTGTTTTTT
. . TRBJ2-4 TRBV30 CAWTHGPAKNIQYF TGTGCCTGGACCCACGGGCCTGCCAAAAACATTCAGTACTTC
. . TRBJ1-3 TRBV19 CASTKGLPGNTIYF TGTGCCAGTACAAAGGGCCTTCCTGGAAACACCATATATTTT
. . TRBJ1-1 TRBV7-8 CASSESRTLEAFF TGTGCCAGCAGCGAATCACGGACTCTTGAAGCTTTCTTT
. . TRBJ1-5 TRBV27 CASSATGTLGEPQHF TGTGCCAGCAGTGCAACCGGGACACTTGGGGAGCCCCAGCATTTT
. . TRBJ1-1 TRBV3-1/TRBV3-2 CASSQDRRQAFYTEAFF TGTGCCAGCAGCCAAGATCGCAGACAGGCGTTTTATACTGAAGCTTTCTTT
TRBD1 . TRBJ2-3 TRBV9 CASSSRTGRTQYF TGTGCCAGCAGCTCCCGGACAGGGAGGACGCAGTATTTT
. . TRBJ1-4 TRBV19 CASSPGTEKLFF TGTGCCAGTAGTCCCGGGACTGAAAAACTGTTTTTT
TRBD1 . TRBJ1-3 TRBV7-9 CASSYGQGAGNTIYF TGTGCCAGCAGCTACGGACAGGGGGCCGGAAACACCATATATTTT
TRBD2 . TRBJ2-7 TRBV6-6 CASSGTSGGAYEQYF TGTGCCAGCAGCGGTACTAGCGGGGGGGCCTACGAGCAGTACTTC
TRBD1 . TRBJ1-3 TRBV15 CATRTGAGNTIYF TGTGCCACCAGGACAGGGGCCGGAAACACCATATATTTT
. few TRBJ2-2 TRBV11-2 CASSLVWPGELFF TGTGCCAGCAGCTTAGTATGGCCCGGGGAGCTGTTTTTT